These T cell receptor beta chains were read from a single sample in a study of radiotherapy plus CTLA-4 blockade in lung cancer. TCRdb's table, derived via immunoSEQ multiplex PCR, lists solely in-frame clones and lacks some. In the table there are tens of thousands of clones, around three quarters of which are singletons. Sample: peripheral blood, taken from a patient treated with radiotherapy plus ipilimumab. All receptors come from a human donor with non-small cell lung cancer who had a complete response to radiotherapy plus ipilimumab. Both conserved end residues are part of each CDR3. The order of the fields is J gene, D gene, V gene, clone size, CDR3 DNA, CDR3 protein. The D gene is left open where the match is weak. Not all rows give a size; the values are once, few, many and, for expanded clones, a class.

j_gene: TRBJ1-5
d_gene: -
v_gene: TRBV7-2
abundance: few
CDR3nt: TGTGCCAGCAGCCCCCGCCCAGGGTACGATCAGCCCCAGCATTTT
CDR3aa: CASSPRPGYDQPQHF

j_gene: TRBJ2-3
d_gene: -
v_gene: TRBV18
abundance: -
CDR3nt: TGTGCCAGCTCACTGACTCTTACAGATACGCAGTATTTT
CDR3aa: CASSLTLTDTQYF

j_gene: TRBJ2-1
d_gene: TRBD1
v_gene: TRBV29-1
abundance: -
CDR3nt: TGCAGCGTTGAAAGGGGACAGGGGAGAAATGAGCAGTTCTTC
CDR3aa: CSVERGQGRNEQFF

j_gene: TRBJ2-2
d_gene: TRBD1
v_gene: TRBV13
abundance: -
CDR3nt: TGTGCCAGCAGCTCACGACAGGGAGTCGGGGAGCTGTTTTTT
CDR3aa: CASSSRQGVGELFF

j_gene: TRBJ2-3
d_gene: -
v_gene: TRBV12-5
abundance: -
CDR3nt: TGTGCTAGTGGTTTGGGAGCGACCGCAGATACGCAGTATTTT
CDR3aa: CASGLGATADTQYF

j_gene: TRBJ2-5
d_gene: -
v_gene: TRBV11-2
abundance: -
CDR3nt: TGTGCCGGCAGCCAGGACCAAGAGACCCGGTACTTC
CDR3aa: CAGSQDQETRYF

j_gene: TRBJ2-5
d_gene: TRBD2
v_gene: TRBV7-8
abundance: -
CDR3nt: TGTGCCAGCAGATCCGGGACTAGCGGCTTCCAAGAGACCCAGTACTTC
CDR3aa: CASRSGTSGFQETQYF

j_gene: TRBJ2-7
d_gene: -
v_gene: TRBV7-2
abundance: once
CDR3nt: TGTGCCAGCAGGTTAGACGGGGGCAACGAGCAGTACTTC
CDR3aa: CASRLDGGNEQYF

j_gene: TRBJ2-3
d_gene: TRBD2
v_gene: TRBV7-2
abundance: -
CDR3nt: TGTGCCAGCAGCTTAGTCCTCCAGGCTAGCGGGGGGACAGATACGCAGTATTTT
CDR3aa: CASSLVLQASGGTDTQYF

j_gene: TRBJ2-3
d_gene: TRBD1
v_gene: TRBV28
abundance: -
CDR3nt: TGTGCCAGCAGTTTATACCGGACAGGGACGCTGGGTACGCAGTATTTT
CDR3aa: CASSLYRTGTLGTQYF

j_gene: TRBJ1-2
d_gene: -
v_gene: TRBV2
abundance: -
CDR3nt: TGTGCCACCGCCGGGCCGGGCCTCTCCTTC
CDR3aa: CATAGPGLSF

j_gene: TRBJ2-3
d_gene: TRBD2
v_gene: TRBV9
abundance: -
CDR3nt: TGTGCCAGCAGCGTAGACGCTAGCGGGAGGTCCTATGTCTTGTATTTT
CDR3aa: CASSVDASGRSYVLYF

j_gene: TRBJ2-2
d_gene: -
v_gene: TRBV6-6
abundance: -
CDR3nt: TGTGCCAGCAGATCCGGGCCGACAGACGGGGAGCTGTTTTTT
CDR3aa: CASRSGPTDGELFF

j_gene: TRBJ2-1
d_gene: -
v_gene: TRBV18
abundance: -
CDR3nt: TGTGCCAGCTCACCTAACGCAGACTACAATGAGCAGTTCTTC
CDR3aa: CASSPNADYNEQFF

j_gene: TRBJ1-1
d_gene: TRBD1
v_gene: TRBV14
abundance: -
CDR3nt: TGTGCCAGCAGCGTACACAGGGGTTTGAACACTGAAGCTTTCTTT
CDR3aa: CASSVHRGLNTEAFF

j_gene: TRBJ1-1
d_gene: -
v_gene: TRBV7-6
abundance: -
CDR3nt: TGTGCCAGCAGCGTGGACAGGAACACTGAAGCTTTCTTT
CDR3aa: CASSVDRNTEAFF

j_gene: TRBJ2-1
d_gene: -
v_gene: TRBV25-1
abundance: -
CDR3nt: TGTGCCAGCAGTGCGGGACTCTACAATGAGCAGTTCTTC
CDR3aa: CASSAGLYNEQFF

j_gene: TRBJ2-4
d_gene: TRBD1
v_gene: TRBV2
abundance: -
CDR3nt: TGTGCCAGCAGTGAAGGACAGGGGAACATTCAGTACTTC
CDR3aa: CASSEGQGNIQYF

j_gene: TRBJ1-2
d_gene: TRBD1
v_gene: TRBV6-6
abundance: -
CDR3nt: TGTGCCAGCAGTTCGGGACAGGGAGTTACTGGCTACACCTTC
CDR3aa: CASSSGQGVTGYTF

j_gene: TRBJ1-5
d_gene: TRBD1
v_gene: TRBV6-1
abundance: -
CDR3nt: TGTGCCAGCAGTGGGACAGGAAGGAATCAGCCCCAGCATTTT
CDR3aa: CASSGTGRNQPQHF

j_gene: TRBJ2-1
d_gene: TRBD2
v_gene: TRBV19
abundance: few
CDR3nt: TGTGCCAGTAGTATTGGGGGTAGCGGGAGAAGGGGTGAGCAGTTCTTC
CDR3aa: CASSIGGSGRRGEQFF

j_gene: TRBJ2-7
d_gene: TRBD2
v_gene: TRBV5-4
abundance: once
CDR3nt: TGTGCCAGCAGCTTGGGAGGCAGCGGGGGCCGTTACGAGCAGTACTTC
CDR3aa: CASSLGGSGGRYEQYF

j_gene: TRBJ1-1
d_gene: -
v_gene: TRBV6-1
abundance: -
CDR3nt: TGTGCCAGCACTTTAGTGACAGGTCAAGCTTTCTTT
CDR3aa: CASTLVTGQAFF

j_gene: TRBJ2-2
d_gene: TRBD1
v_gene: TRBV7-8
abundance: once
CDR3nt: TGTGCCAGCAGCAAGACCGGGACAGGGAACACCGGGGAGCTGTTTTTT
CDR3aa: CASSKTGTGNTGELFF

j_gene: TRBJ2-1
d_gene: TRBD2
v_gene: TRBV13
abundance: -
CDR3nt: TGTGCCAGCAGGGCAGAGCGGGAGGTAATGAATGAGCAGTTCTTC
CDR3aa: CASRAEREVMNEQFF

j_gene: TRBJ1-6
d_gene: -
v_gene: TRBV30
abundance: -
CDR3nt: TGTGCCTGGACCCCGGGATACGATAATTCACCCCTCCACTTT
CDR3aa: CAWTPGYDNSPLHF

j_gene: TRBJ2-1
d_gene: -
v_gene: TRBV9
abundance: once
CDR3nt: TGTGCCAGCAGCGTAGGCCCGGGCTCCTACAATGAGCAGTTCTTC
CDR3aa: CASSVGPGSYNEQFF

j_gene: TRBJ2-4
d_gene: TRBD2
v_gene: TRBV5-6
abundance: -
CDR3nt: TGTGCCAGCAGCCTTCTTTGGGATAGCGGGGCCTGGGAAAACATTCAGTACTTC
CDR3aa: CASSLLWDSGAWENIQYF

j_gene: TRBJ1-1
d_gene: -
v_gene: TRBV7-6
abundance: -
CDR3nt: TGTGCCAGCAGACTGAGGGAAGACGACACTGAAGCTTTCTTT
CDR3aa: CASRLREDDTEAFF

j_gene: TRBJ1-2
d_gene: -
v_gene: TRBV15
abundance: -
CDR3nt: TGTGCCACCAGCAGGGATAACAGGGTTGGCTACACCTTC
CDR3aa: CATSRDNRVGYTF

j_gene: TRBJ2-1
d_gene: -
v_gene: TRBV6-6
abundance: -
CDR3nt: TGTGCCAGCAGTTACTCGGGACGATTTGAGGATGAGCAGTTCTTC
CDR3aa: CASSYSGRFEDEQFF

j_gene: TRBJ2-5
d_gene: TRBD1
v_gene: TRBV27
abundance: few
CDR3nt: TGTGCCAGCAGTTCAGACAGGGTGGCGACCCAGTACTTC
CDR3aa: CASSSDRVATQYF